The 31 T cell receptor beta chains reported below all come from one sample, sequenced in a study of blood T cell repertoires in COVID-19. Using immunoSEQ multiplex PCR, the repertoire was profiled, and TCRdb retains in-frame clones only, with some absent. The repertoire holds 300,000 to 350,000 clones, with 90% to 95% as singletons. Sequencing input: peripheral blood. These receptor sequences come from a woman aged 18-29 years who had recovered from COVID-19.

The chain's CDR3 is CASSHGHSLTYNEQFF. CDR3 DNA sequence: TGTGCCAGCAGCCACGGACATTCCCTTACCTACAATGAGCAGTTCTTC. The rearrangement links TRBV7-2 to TRBJ2-1; tentative D call: TRBD1 (5 bases). Per germline, CDR1 SGHTA and CDR2 FQGNSA. V lost 5 bases to trimming and J lost 2 bases, with 16 bases between them. This CDR3 contains 16 residues. Supplemented by reference TRBV7-2 and TRBJ2-1, the full variable domain reads GAGVSQSPSNKVTEKGKDVELRCDPISGHTALYWYRQSLGQGLEFLIYFQGNSAPDKSGLPSDRFSAERTGGSVSTLTIQRTQQEDSAVYLCASSHGHSLTYNEQFFGPGTRLTVL.

This clone has just one count. The V gene is TRBV15, the J gene TRBJ2-2; D not resolved. The CDR3 has 12 residues. V lost 1 base to trimming and J lost 6 bases, with 3 bases between them. Germline V gene data show CDR1 as LNHNV and CDR2 as YYDKDF (reference sequence). CDR3: CATSRVAGELFF. In DNA, the CDR3 is TGTGCCACCAGCAGAGTCGCCGGGGAGCTGTTTTTT.

The gene calls are TRBV7-2 and TRBJ1-1, with D possibly matching TRBD1 (5 bases). V was trimmed by 1 base and J by 5 bases, leaving 14 bases between them. CDR1 and CDR2 from the germline V gene are SGHTA and FQGNSA. The CDR3 sequence is 15 residues long. CDR3 coding DNA: TGTGCCAGCAGCTTAGGAGATGGGGGGAGGACTGAAGCTTTCTTT. Residues: CASSLGDGGRTEAFF.

The chain recombines TRBV6-1 with TRBJ1-2, with D uncertain. Trimming took off 3 bases at V and 3 bases at J, with 8 bases between the two ends. The CDR3 covers 13 residues. Per the germline V gene, CDR1 is MNHNS and CDR2 is SASEGT. CDR3 protein: CASSDPGHYGYTF. The CDR3 coding sequence is TGTGCCAGCAGTGACCCGGGTCACTATGGCTACACCTTC.

The chain joins TRBV11-3 to TRBJ2-1, with 12 positions matching TRBD2. The CDR3 runs 17 residues. V was pared by 5 bases and J by 6 bases, with 11 bases of the junction left unmatched. Germline lookup yields CDR1 SGHNT and CDR2 YENEEA. The CDR3: CASSDRETSGGFNEQFF. CDR3 bases: TGTGCCAGCAGCGATAGAGAGACTAGCGGGGGTTTCAATGAGCAGTTCTTC.

Remarks on this clone: Other DNA sequences in this sample translate to the same CDR3. The CDR3 sequence: CSVAGQGARGYTF. In nucleotides, the CDR3 is TGCAGCGTCGCCGGACAGGGGGCCCGTGGCTACACCTTC. This sequence joins TRBV29-1 and TRBJ1-2, with 11 bases identical to TRBD1. V dropped 6 bases and J dropped 7; count of bases not matched to a gene: 7. The CDR3 is 13 amino acids. Germline lookup yields CDR1 SQVTM and CDR2 ANQGSEA.

This clone has only one observation. The V and J genes are TRBV7-9 and TRBJ2-1, with 10 bases matching TRBD2. The V segment lost 5 bases and the J segment 4 bases; nucleotides outside the gene matches: 11. Germline loops: CDR1 SEHNR, CDR2 FQNEAQ (reference sequence). The CDR3 has 17 amino acids. The CDR3 DNA reads TGTGCCAGCAGCCTCCCAGGACTAGCGGCCAAGTACAATGAGCAGTTCTTC. Its protein is CASSLPGLAAKYNEQFF.

The chain employs TRBV5-4 and TRBJ2-1, with 12 bases matching TRBD2. The CDR3 consists of 15 residues. The V and J ends lost 0 bases and 8 bases, in that order; junction bases with no gene match: 3. Germline lookup yields CDR1 SGHNT and CDR2 YYREEE (reference sequence). This CDR3 is CASSLALAGGDEQFF. The CDR3 DNA sequence: TGTGCCAGCAGCTTGGCCCTAGCGGGAGGGGATGAGCAGTTCTTC.

This chain links TRBV4-3 with TRBJ2-3, with 7 bases matching TRBD1. From germline, CDR1 is LGHNA and CDR2 YSLEER. This CDR3 has 15 residues. Trimming at V came to 1 base and at J to 8 bases, leaving 9 bases not matched to a gene. The CDR3 here is CASSQVTGAFSTQYF. DNA for the CDR3: TGCGCCAGCAGCCAAGTTACAGGGGCCTTCAGTACGCAGTATTTT.

The chain carries TRBV6-5 and TRBJ1-1; D gene unclear. This CDR3 contains 11 residues. Deletions cut 2 bases from V and 6 bases from J, with 4 bases between. CDR1 and CDR2 (germline): MNHEY, SVGAGI. Here the CDR3 reads CASSYRSEAFF. The CDR3 DNA reads TGTGCCAGCAGTTACCGTTCTGAAGCTTTCTTT.

This chain links TRBV7-4 with TRBJ1-3; TRBD1 aligns across 7 bases. Unmatched junction bases numbered 4, after V lost 0 bases and J lost 2 bases. The CDR3 length is 16 residues. Germline CDR1 reads SGHVT; CDR2 reads SQSDAQ. The CDR3 loop is CASSLATGVPGNTIYF. CDR3 nucleotides: TGTGCCAGCAGCTTAGCCACAGGGGTCCCTGGAAACACCATATATTTT.

The chain uses TRBV5-1 and TRBJ2-3, with TRBD1 matching over 7 bases. V shed 3 bases and J 4 bases; nucleotides not matched to a gene: 11. This CDR3 is built from 16 residues. Germline V gene sequence: CDR1 SGHRS, CDR2 YFSETQ. For the CDR3, the DNA is TGCGCCAGCAGCTCCCTAAGACAGGGTTCGGCAGATACGCAGTATTTT. Translating it yields CASSSLRQGSADTQYF. Full variable domain (missing parts from reference TRBV5-1 and TRBJ2-3): KAGVTQTPRYLIKTRGQQVTLSCSPISGHRSVSWYQQTPGQGLQFLFEYFSETQRNKGNFPGRFSGRQFSNSRSEMNVSTLELGDSALYLCASSSLRQGSADTQYFGPGTRLTVL.

The table lists this clone with a few counts. CDR3 nucleotides: TGTGCCAGCAGCCAAGATCTTGCAGCGCTTACTAGCACAGATACGCAGTATTTT. Translated, it gives CASSQDLAALTSTDTQYF. The rearrangement uses TRBV3-1 (or the pseudogene TRBV3-2) and TRBJ2-3; D unresolved. CDR1 is LGHDT, CDR2 YNNKEL, per germline (reference sequence). The V end lost 0 bases, the J end lost 0 bases, and 16 bases lay between the germline ends. This CDR3 spans 18 amino acids.

This clone showed up just once. V usage is TRBV27 and J usage is TRBJ2-1; D perhaps matches TRBD2 (5 bases). This CDR3 spans 13 amino acids. V dropped 5 bases and J dropped 6 bases, with 11 bases sitting between them. Germline loops: CDR1 MNHEY, CDR2 SMNVEV (reference sequence). The CDR3 DNA sequence: TGTGCCAGCAGTCCCCTCCGGGGCAATGAGCAGTTCTTC. It is translated as CASSPLRGNEQFF.

The CDR3 DNA follows: TGTGCCAGCAGTCTTCGCTGGGACAGGGCTGGAAACACCATATATTTT. Translation: CASSLRWDRAGNTIYF. The chain has TRBV3-1 (or the pseudogene TRBV3-2) and TRBJ1-3; 9 bases are shared with TRBD1. The CDR3 contains 16 residues. The germline CDR1 and CDR2 sequences are LGHDT and YNNKEL (reference sequence). Unmatched junction bases numbered 8, after V lost 6 bases and J lost 2 bases.

This chain joins TRBV10-3 and TRBJ1-2, with 9 bases identical to TRBD1. V lost 2 bases, J lost 6 bases, and 1 base stayed unmatched. Germline V gives CDR1 ENHRY, CDR2 SYGVKD. The CDR3 length is 13 residues. This CDR3 reads CAISEGDRDGYTF. The CDR3 DNA is TGTGCCATCAGTGAGGGGGACAGGGATGGCTACACCTTC.

This sequence joins TRBV25-1 and TRBJ1-1; D remains unclear. CDR1 MGHDK and CDR2 SYGVNS come from the germline V gene. The CDR3 totals 13 residues. Trimming removed 0 bases at V and 6 bases at J, with 8 bases between. CDR3 sequence reads: CASSEYVEAEAFF. CDR3 DNA sequence: TGTGCCAGCAGTGAATATGTCGAGGCTGAAGCTTTCTTT.

V gene TRBV6-5 combines with J gene TRBJ2-5; D is possibly TRBD2 (5 bases). Trimming cost V 5 bases and J 4 bases, with 11 bases left between them. Germline CDR1 is MNHEY and CDR2 is SVGAGI. This CDR3 is built from 13 residues. CDR3 DNA: TGTGCCAGCAGTCCGGGATTAGGAGAGACCCAGTACTTC. This translates into CASSPGLGETQYF.

The CDR3 DNA sequence: TGTGCCATCAGTGACAGGGCGGGGGAGCAGTACGTC. Residues: CAISDRAGEQYV. This chain uses TRBV10-3 with TRBJ2-7; TRBD2 is a possible D gene (6 bases). Germline CDR1 ENHRY, CDR2 SYGVKD. The CDR3 has 12 residues. V dropped 3 bases and J dropped 7 bases, with 10 bases sitting between them.

The chain combines TRBV6-5 with TRBJ1-5; D not certain. This CDR3 has 14 residues. Germline assignment: CDR1 MNHEY and CDR2 SVGAGI. V was clipped by 5 bases and J by 5 bases, with 13 bases between them. The DNA of the CDR3 is TGTGCCAGCAGTAGCAGGAACCTCGATCAGCCCCAGCATTTT. Its protein product is CASSSRNLDQPQHF.

The chain has TRBV18 and TRBJ2-3; D is possibly TRBD1 (5 bases). Trimming stripped 3 bases from V and 5 bases from J, with 15 bases between. The CDR3 covers 15 residues. Germline loops: CDR1 KGHSH, CDR2 LQKENI. CDR3 protein: CASSPLAGKQDTQYF. CDR3 in DNA: TGTGCCAGCTCACCTCTTGCAGGGAAGCAAGATACGCAGTATTTT.

The CDR3 protein is CASSEGGGGAETQYF. The CDR3 DNA follows: TGTGCCAGCAGTGAAGGAGGCGGAGGGGCAGAGACCCAGTACTTC. This chain uses TRBV2 with TRBJ2-5; TRBD2 is a possible D gene (6 bases). The length of the CDR3 is 15 residues. Trimming pared 1 base from V and 4 bases from J, leaving 13 bases between. Germline V lookup: CDR1 SNHLY, CDR2 FYNNEI.

V and J are TRBV28 and TRBJ1-5, with D hard to call. The length of the CDR3 is 15 residues. The germline CDR1 and CDR2 sequences are MDHEN and SYDVKM. Trimming removed 6 bases at V and 0 bases at J, with 12 bases between. The CDR3 bases are TGTGCCAGCAGCCCCCGACTGATTAGCAATCAGCCCCAGCATTTT. Its translation is CASSPRLISNQPQHF.

This chain links TRBV7-2 with TRBJ1-4; D is uncertain. Germline V gene sequence: CDR1 SGHTA, CDR2 FQGNSA. Trimming left V 6 bases short and J 8 bases short, with 13 bases between. The CDR3 covers 13 residues. The DNA for the CDR3 is TGTGCCAGCAGTCCCCTGAGCCGGGAAAAACTGTTTTTT. It translates to CASSPLSREKLFF.

The CDR3 sequence is CASSSRTGVAETQYF. As DNA, the CDR3 is TGTGCCAGCAGCTCCAGAACAGGGGTTGCGGAGACCCAGTACTTC. The chain uses TRBV11-3 and TRBJ2-5; TRBD1 matches 7 bases. V lost 4 bases, J lost 5 bases, and 10 bases stayed unmatched. This CDR3 contains 15 residues. Germline CDR1 and CDR2: SGHNT and YENEEA. Together with reference TRBV11-3 and TRBJ2-5, the CDR3 gives the full variable domain: EAGVVQSPRYKIIEKKQPVAFWCNPISGHNTLYWYLQNLGQGPELLIRYENEEAVDDSQLPKDRFSAERLKGVDSTLKIQPAELGDSAVYLCASSSRTGVAETQYFGPGTRLLVL.

The rearrangement links TRBV11-2 to TRBJ2-1, with 8 positions matching TRBD2. This CDR3 comprises 17 residues. Germline assignment: CDR1 SGHAT and CDR2 FQNNGV. V lost 4 bases to trimming and J lost 0 bases; unmatched junction nucleotides: 8. The CDR3 spells CASSSTSALSSYNEQFF. CDR3 nucleotide sequence: TGTGCCAGCAGCTCGACTAGCGCCTTGAGCTCCTACAATGAGCAGTTCTTC.

The chain combines TRBV30 with TRBJ1-1; D not resolved. The germline gives CDR1 GTSNPN, CDR2 SVGIG (reference sequence). The CDR3 runs to 13 residues. The V end was cut by 2 bases, the J end by 4 bases, with 11 bases between. The DNA for the CDR3 is TGTGCCTGGAGTCAACGGGATGGCACTGAAGCTTTCTTT. This sequence encodes CAWSQRDGTEAFF.

This clone was recorded once. A read error is possible here, since a much larger clone lies one base away. V is TRBV6-5 and J is TRBJ1-1, with 10 bases matching TRBD1. Germline V lookup: CDR1 MNHEY, CDR2 SVGAGI. V lost 6 bases to trimming and J lost 1 base; unmatched junction nucleotides: 2. This CDR3 has 14 amino acids. CDR3 residues: CASSRQGANTEAFF. CDR3 nucleotides: TGTGCCAGCAGCAGACAGGGGGCGAACACTGAAGCTTTCTTT.

The chain couples TRBV11-3 to TRBJ1-2, with 7 bases lining up with TRBD1. The CDR3 consists of 15 residues. CDR1 is SGHNT and CDR2 is YENEEA in the germline V gene. The ends lost 3 bases at V and 5 bases at J; junction bases unmatched: 9. CDR3 sequence (DNA): TGTGCCAGCAGCTTTTCCCCGACAGGGAGGTATGGCTACACCTTC. It encodes CASSFSPTGRYGYTF.

The chain recombines TRBV13 with TRBJ1-2, with D unresolved. Trimming pared 6 bases from V and 8 bases from J, leaving 19 bases between. The CDR3 spans 14 residues. Germline V gene lookup returns CDR1 PRHDT and CDR2 FYEKMQ (reference sequence). The CDR3 protein is CASSSSPLTEGYTF. For the CDR3, the DNA is TGTGCCAGCAGTTCAAGCCCCTTAACCGAAGGCTACACCTTC. The full variable domain, with the rest looked up from reference TRBV13 and TRBJ1-2, is AAGVIQSPRHLIKEKRETATLKCYPIPRHDTVYWYQQGPGQDPQFLISFYEKMQSDKGSIPDRFSAQQFSDYHSELNMSSLELGDSALYFCASSSSPLTEGYTFGSGTRLTVV.

This clone is a singleton in its sample. The rearrangement joins TRBV11-2 to TRBJ2-7; no firm D call. The germline V gene encodes CDR1 SGHAT and CDR2 FQNNGV. Trimming removed 2 bases from V and 0 bases from J, with 8 bases in between. The CDR3 is made up of 14 amino acids. CDR3 in amino acids: CASSLTPLSYEQYV. CDR3 nucleotides: TGTGCCAGCAGCTTAACCCCACTCTCCTACGAGCAGTACGTC.